These 15 T cell receptor beta chains were all obtained from the same sample, sequenced in a study of blood T cell repertoires in COVID-19 (dated by TCRdb to 2018 to 2020). Libraries were constructed by the immunoSEQ multiplex PCR assay. As stored in TCRdb, this immuneACCESS dataset retains in-frame rearrangements with V and J assigned. A fraction of the clones does not appear; measured against another copy, unresolved V genes explain less than half of the discrepancy, and the remainder lacks a known reason. The sample table lists tens of thousands of clones, around nine tenths of them with a count of one. The ten largest clonotypes hold approximately 3.6% of the sample. The sample consisted of peripheral blood. The receptors were gathered from a woman aged 70-85 years with acute or convalescent COVID-19.

This chain links TRBV11-2 with TRBJ2-7; TRBD2 matches at 8 bases. Germline-derived CDR1 and CDR2 are SGHAT and FQNNGV. The V gene end was trimmed by 5 bases and the J gene end by 4 bases; junction bases not matched to a gene: 16. The CDR3 spans 17 residues. For the CDR3, the DNA is TGTGCCAGCAGCCTTGGGGTGGTAGCGGGAAAAATATACGAGCAGTACTTC. Translated, it gives CASSLGVVAGKIYEQYF. Supplemented by reference TRBV11-2 and TRBJ2-7, the full variable domain reads EAGVAQSPRYKIIEKRQSVAFWCNPISGHATLYWYQQILGQGPKLLIQFQNNGVVDDSQLPKDRFSAERLKGVDSTLKIQPAKLEDSAVYLCASSLGVVAGKIYEQYFGPGTRLTVT.

The V gene is TRBV6-6, the J gene TRBJ2-5; 8 nucleotides match TRBD1. Germline assignment: CDR1 MNHNY and CDR2 SVGAGI (reference sequence). The length of the CDR3 is 14 residues. V lost 6 bases and J lost 1; bases outside the gene matches: 4. The CDR3 reads CASSRGQVQETQYF. CDR3 coding DNA: TGTGCCAGCAGCCGGGGACAGGTCCAAGAGACCCAGTACTTC.

V usage is TRBV7-2 and J usage is TRBJ1-1, with 8 nucleotides matching TRBD1. V shed 2 bases and J 4 bases; nucleotides not matched to a gene: 9. Germline CDR1 SGHTA, CDR2 FQGNSA. The CDR3 is 16 amino acids. CDR3: CASSLSPYRGTTEAFF. The CDR3 DNA sequence: TGTGCCAGCAGCTTAAGTCCGTACAGGGGGACCACTGAAGCTTTCTTT.

The chain recombines TRBV10-3 with TRBJ2-5, with D tentatively TRBD2 (6 bases). The CDR3 length is 17 residues. Trimming cost V 3 bases and J 0 bases, with 17 bases left between them. The germline V gene encodes CDR1 ENHRY and CDR2 SYGVKD. DNA of the CDR3: TGTGCCATCAGTGATGGTGGGCGGACTAAGTACCAAGAGACCCAGTACTTC. This codes for CAISDGGRTKYQETQYF.

This clone was observed once. The chain employs TRBV11-2 and TRBJ1-6; D possibly corresponds to TRBD1 (6 bases). This CDR3 contains 15 residues. CDR1 and CDR2 from the germline V gene are SGHAT and FQNNGV. The ends were cut back, 4 bases at V and 7 bases at J, with 14 bases in the middle. The CDR3 loop is CASSSLGQLNSPLHF. Here the CDR3 DNA reads TGTGCCAGCAGCTCTCTAGGACAGCTGAATTCACCCCTCCACTTT.

V is TRBV24-1 and J is TRBJ1-5; D remains ambiguous. V lost 0 bases, J lost 5 bases, and 7 bases lay in between. The germline V gene has CDR1 KGHDR and CDR2 SFDVKD. This CDR3 has 14 amino acids. The CDR3 DNA is TGTGCCACCAGTGATTTGATCAGTTATCAGCCCCAGCATTTT. Its protein product is CATSDLISYQPQHF.

The rearrangement links TRBV5-5 to TRBJ2-7; 12 nucleotides line up with TRBD1. The CDR3 consists of 16 residues. Unmatched junction bases numbered 6, after V lost 0 bases and J lost 5 bases. Germline-derived CDR1 and CDR2 are SGHKS and YYEKEE (reference sequence). CDR3 coding DNA: TGTGCCAGCAGCTTGGGCATCGGGACAGGGGGCGACGAGCAGTACTTC. Translation gives CASSLGIGTGGDEQYF.

In DNA, the CDR3 is TGTGCCTCGTCACTAGAGGGGGGGGCTCAAGAGACCCAGTACTTC. It specifies CASSLEGGAQETQYF. The V call is TRBV24-1, the J call TRBJ2-5; perhaps TRBD2 as D (7 bases). CDR3 length: 15 residues. Trimming took off 12 bases at V and 2 bases at J, with 21 bases between the two ends. Germline lookup yields CDR1 KGHDR and CDR2 SFDVKD.

The gene calls are TRBV7-9 and TRBJ2-3; TRBD2 is a possible D gene (5 bases). V lost 5 bases and J 4 bases, leaving 10 bases between the germline ends. CDR3 length: 13 residues. The germline V gene has CDR1 SEHNR and CDR2 FQNEAQ (reference sequence). CDR3 in amino acids: CASSLTSPDTQYF. DNA for the CDR3: TGTGCCAGCAGCCTCACTAGTCCAGATACGCAGTATTTT.

The rearrangement links TRBV7-9 to TRBJ2-1; TRBD1 matches 9 bases. CDR1 is SEHNR, CDR2 FQNEAQ, per germline (reference sequence). The CDR3 totals 14 residues. V was pared by 5 bases and J by 9 bases, with 8 bases of the junction left unmatched. CDR3 amino acids: CASSPGTGISEQFF. CDR3 DNA sequence: TGTGCCAGCAGCCCCGGGACAGGGATAAGTGAGCAGTTCTTC.

The V gene is TRBV5-1, the J gene TRBJ2-7; no definite D call. Trimming took off 5 bases at V and 3 bases at J, with 12 bases between the two ends. The CDR3 is 13 amino acids. Germline CDR1 SGHRS, CDR2 YFSETQ. CDR3 protein: CASSYENFYEQYF. The DNA of the CDR3 is TGCGCCAGCAGTTACGAGAACTTCTACGAGCAGTACTTC.

The J gene is TRBJ1-1, the V gene TRBV18; perhaps TRBD1 as D (5 bases). V dropped 2 bases and J dropped 3 bases, with 10 bases sitting between them. Germline V gene lookup returns CDR1 KGHSH and CDR2 LQKENI. The CDR3 is 14 amino acids. The DNA for the CDR3 is TGTGCCAGCTCACCAGACAGCTTATACACTGAAGCTTTCTTT. Translating gives CASSPDSLYTEAFF. Supplemented by reference TRBV18 and TRBJ1-1, the full variable domain reads NAGVMQNPRHLVRRRGQEARLRCSPMKGHSHVYWYRQLPEEGLKFMVYLQKENIIDESGMPKERFSAEFPKEGPSILRIQQVVRGDSAAYFCASSPDSLYTEAFFGQGTRLTVV.

The chain carries TRBV3-1 (or the pseudogene TRBV3-2) and TRBJ1-1; D gene ambiguous. Germline V gene sequence: CDR1 LGHDT, CDR2 YNNKEL (reference sequence). The CDR3 runs to 12 residues. Trimming pared 4 bases from V and 3 bases from J, leaving 6 bases between. CDR3 region: CASSRADTEAFF. CDR3 coding DNA: TGTGCCAGCAGCCGGGCTGACACTGAAGCTTTCTTT.

This chain uses TRBV25-1 with TRBJ2-2; unclear D gene. Germline loops: CDR1 MGHDK, CDR2 SYGVNS. The V end was cut by 2 bases, the J end by 0 bases, with 4 bases between. This CDR3 contains 14 residues. The CDR3 sequence: CASSEQTNTGELFF. The CDR3 DNA sequence: TGTGCCAGCAGTGAACAGACGAACACCGGGGAGCTGTTTTTT.

This chain joins TRBV20-1 and TRBJ2-1; 11 bases align to TRBD2. With 3 bases clipped from V and 9 bases from J, the junction kept 13 bases outside the gene matches. The CDR3 is 16 amino acids. CDR1 DFQATT and CDR2 SNEGSKA come from the germline V gene (reference sequence). The CDR3 DNA reads as TGCAGTGCTAGTCTAGCGGGGGGAACAACAACCACTGAGCAGTTCTTC. Translation gives CSASLAGGTTTTEQFF.